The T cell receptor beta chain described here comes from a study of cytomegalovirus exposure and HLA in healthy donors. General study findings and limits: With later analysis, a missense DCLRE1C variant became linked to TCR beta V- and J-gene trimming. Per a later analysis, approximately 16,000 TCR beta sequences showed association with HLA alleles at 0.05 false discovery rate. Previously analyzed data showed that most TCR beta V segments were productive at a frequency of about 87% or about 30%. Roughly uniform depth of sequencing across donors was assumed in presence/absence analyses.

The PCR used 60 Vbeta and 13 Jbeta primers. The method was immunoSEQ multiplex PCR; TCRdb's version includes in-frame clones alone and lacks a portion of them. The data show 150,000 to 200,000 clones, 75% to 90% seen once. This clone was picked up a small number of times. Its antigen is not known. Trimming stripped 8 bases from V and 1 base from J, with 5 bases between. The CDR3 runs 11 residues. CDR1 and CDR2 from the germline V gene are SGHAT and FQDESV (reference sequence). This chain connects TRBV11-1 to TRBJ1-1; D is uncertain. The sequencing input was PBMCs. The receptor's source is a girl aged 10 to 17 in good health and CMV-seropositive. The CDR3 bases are TGTGCCAGCGGCAAGAACACTGAAGCTTTCTTT. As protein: CASGKNTEAFF.